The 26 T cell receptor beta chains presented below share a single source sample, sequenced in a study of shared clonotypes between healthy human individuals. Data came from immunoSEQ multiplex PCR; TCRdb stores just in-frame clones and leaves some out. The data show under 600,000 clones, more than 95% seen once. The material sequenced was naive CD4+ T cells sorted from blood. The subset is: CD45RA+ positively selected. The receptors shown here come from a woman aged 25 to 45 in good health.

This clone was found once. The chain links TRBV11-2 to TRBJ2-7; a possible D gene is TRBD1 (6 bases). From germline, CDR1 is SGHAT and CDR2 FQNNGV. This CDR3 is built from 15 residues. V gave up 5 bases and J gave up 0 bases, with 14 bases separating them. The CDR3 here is CASSTRDISSYEQYF. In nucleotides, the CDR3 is TGTGCCAGCAGCACCCGGGACATCAGCTCCTACGAGCAGTACTTC. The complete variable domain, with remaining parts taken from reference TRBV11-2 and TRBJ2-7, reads EAGVAQSPRYKIIEKRQSVAFWCNPISGHATLYWYQQILGQGPKLLIQFQNNGVVDDSQLPKDRFSAERLKGVDSTLKIQPAKLEDSAVYLCASSTRDISSYEQYFGPGTRLTVT.

The CDR3 sequence is CASSYSRVPTGELFF. CDR3 coding DNA: TGTGCCAGCAGTTACTCGAGAGTGCCCACCGGGGAGCTGTTTTTT. The chain joins TRBV6-6 to TRBJ2-2; D not resolved. CDR1 is MNHNY and CDR2 is SVGAGI in the germline V gene (reference sequence). The CDR3 covers 15 residues. Trimming took off 0 bases at V and 4 bases at J, with 9 bases between the two ends.

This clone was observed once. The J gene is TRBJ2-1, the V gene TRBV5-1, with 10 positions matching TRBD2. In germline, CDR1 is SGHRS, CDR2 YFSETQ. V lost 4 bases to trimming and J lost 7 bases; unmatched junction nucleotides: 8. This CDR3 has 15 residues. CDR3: CASSTEREGGNEQFF. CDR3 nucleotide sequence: TGCGCCAGCAGCACCGAGCGGGAGGGCGGGAATGAGCAGTTCTTC.

The chain's CDR3 is CASSPTLGGLNQFF. CDR3 sequence (DNA): TGTGCCAGCAGCCCGACGCTCGGGGGCTTAAACCAGTTCTTC. The chain uses TRBV5-4 and TRBJ2-1; TRBD1 or TRBD2 may be the D gene (6 bases each). CDR3 size: 14 residues. Germline CDR1 SGHNT, CDR2 YYREEE (reference sequence). The V end lost 4 bases, the J end lost 13 bases, and 21 bases lay between the germline ends.

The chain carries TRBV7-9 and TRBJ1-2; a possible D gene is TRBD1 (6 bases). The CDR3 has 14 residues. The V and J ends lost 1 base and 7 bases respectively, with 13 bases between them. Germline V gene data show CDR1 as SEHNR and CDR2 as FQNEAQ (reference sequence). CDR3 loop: CASSLDGTRGGYTF. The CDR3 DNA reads TGTGCCAGCAGCTTAGACGGGACACGGGGTGGCTACACCTTC.

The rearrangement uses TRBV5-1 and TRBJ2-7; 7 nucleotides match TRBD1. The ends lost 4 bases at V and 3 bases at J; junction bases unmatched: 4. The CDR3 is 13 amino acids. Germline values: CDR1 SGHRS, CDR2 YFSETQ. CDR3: CASSVRDSYEQYF. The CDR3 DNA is TGCGCCAGCAGCGTCCGGGACAGCTACGAGCAGTACTTC. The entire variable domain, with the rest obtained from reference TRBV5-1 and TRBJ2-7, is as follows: KAGVTQTPRYLIKTRGQQVTLSCSPISGHRSVSWYQQTPGQGLQFLFEYFSETQRNKGNFPGRFSGRQFSNSRSEMNVSTLELGDSALYLCASSVRDSYEQYFGPGTRLTVT.

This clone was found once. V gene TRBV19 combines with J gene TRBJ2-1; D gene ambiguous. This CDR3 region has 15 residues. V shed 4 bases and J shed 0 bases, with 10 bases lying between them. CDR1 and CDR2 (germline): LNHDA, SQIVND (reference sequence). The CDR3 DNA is TGTGCCAGTAGTAATCAATTAAGCTCCTACAATGAGCAGTTCTTC. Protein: CASSNQLSSYNEQFF.

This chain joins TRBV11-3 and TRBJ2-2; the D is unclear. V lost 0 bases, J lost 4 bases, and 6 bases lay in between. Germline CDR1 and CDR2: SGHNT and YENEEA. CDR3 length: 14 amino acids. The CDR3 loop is CASSLDHSTGELFF. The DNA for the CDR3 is TGTGCCAGCAGCTTAGATCATAGCACCGGGGAGCTGTTTTTT.

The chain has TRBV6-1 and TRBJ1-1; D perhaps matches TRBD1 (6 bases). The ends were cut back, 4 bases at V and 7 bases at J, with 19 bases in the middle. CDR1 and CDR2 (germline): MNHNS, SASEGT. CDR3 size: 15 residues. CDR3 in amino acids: CASSVLPGERGEAFF. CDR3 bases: TGTGCCAGCAGTGTACTCCCAGGGGAAAGGGGTGAAGCTTTCTTT.

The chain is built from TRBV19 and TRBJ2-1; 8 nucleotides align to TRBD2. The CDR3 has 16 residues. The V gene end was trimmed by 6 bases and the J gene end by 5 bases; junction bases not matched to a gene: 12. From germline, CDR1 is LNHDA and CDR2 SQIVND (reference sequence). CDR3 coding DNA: TGTGCCAGTAGCATTCGTCGGACTAGCAGCAACAATGAGCAGTTCTTC. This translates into CASSIRRTSSNNEQFF.

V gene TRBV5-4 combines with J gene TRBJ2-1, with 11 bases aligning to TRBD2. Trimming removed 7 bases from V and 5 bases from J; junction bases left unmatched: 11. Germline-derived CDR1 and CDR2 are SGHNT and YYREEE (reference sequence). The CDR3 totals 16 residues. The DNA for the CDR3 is TGTGCCAGCTGGGGGTTGGGACTAGCGGAGAACAATGAGCAGTTCTTC. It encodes CASWGLGLAENNEQFF.

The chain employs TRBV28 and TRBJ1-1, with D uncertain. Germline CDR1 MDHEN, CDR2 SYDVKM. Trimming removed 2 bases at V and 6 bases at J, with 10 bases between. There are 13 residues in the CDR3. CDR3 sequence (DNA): TGTGCCAGCAGTTTAGAGGTGGGCGCTGAAGCTTTCTTT. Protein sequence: CASSLEVGAEAFF.

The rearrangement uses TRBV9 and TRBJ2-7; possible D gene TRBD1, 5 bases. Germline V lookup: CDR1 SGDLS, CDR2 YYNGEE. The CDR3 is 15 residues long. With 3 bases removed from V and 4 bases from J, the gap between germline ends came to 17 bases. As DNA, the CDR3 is TGTGCCAGCAGCGCGCGCCTGACAGCCCCTTACGAGCAGTACTTC. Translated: CASSARLTAPYEQYF.

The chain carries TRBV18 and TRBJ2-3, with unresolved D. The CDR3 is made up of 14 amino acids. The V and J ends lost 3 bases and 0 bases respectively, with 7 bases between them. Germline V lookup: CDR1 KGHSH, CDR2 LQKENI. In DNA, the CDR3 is TGTGCCAGCTCACCCGAGACTAGCACAGATACGCAGTATTTT. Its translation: CASSPETSTDTQYF.

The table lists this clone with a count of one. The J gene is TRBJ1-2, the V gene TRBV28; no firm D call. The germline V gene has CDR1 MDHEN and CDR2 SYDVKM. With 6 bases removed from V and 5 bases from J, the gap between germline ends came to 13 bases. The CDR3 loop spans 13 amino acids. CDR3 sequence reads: CASSTGLGYGYTF. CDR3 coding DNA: TGTGCCAGCAGCACCGGTCTCGGATATGGCTACACCTTC.

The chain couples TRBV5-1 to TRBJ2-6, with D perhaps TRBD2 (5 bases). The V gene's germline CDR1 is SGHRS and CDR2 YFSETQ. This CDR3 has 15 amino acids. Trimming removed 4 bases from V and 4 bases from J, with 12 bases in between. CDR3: CASSAPLAGANVLTF. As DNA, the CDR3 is TGCGCCAGCAGCGCGCCCCTAGCCGGGGCCAACGTCCTGACTTTC.

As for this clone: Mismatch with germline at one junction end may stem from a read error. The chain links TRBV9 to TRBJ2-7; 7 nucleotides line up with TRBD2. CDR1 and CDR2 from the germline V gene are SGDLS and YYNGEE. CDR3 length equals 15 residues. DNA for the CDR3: TGTGCCAGCAGCGTAGCTGATATTTTTCGGGGGGAGTTACACTTC. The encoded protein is CASSVADIFRGELHF.

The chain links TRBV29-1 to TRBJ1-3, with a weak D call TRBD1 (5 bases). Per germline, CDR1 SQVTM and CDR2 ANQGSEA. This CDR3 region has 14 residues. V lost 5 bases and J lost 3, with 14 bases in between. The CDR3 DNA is TGCAGCGTTTTATCCCCAGGGAATGGAAACACCATATATTTT. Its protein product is CSVLSPGNGNTIYF.

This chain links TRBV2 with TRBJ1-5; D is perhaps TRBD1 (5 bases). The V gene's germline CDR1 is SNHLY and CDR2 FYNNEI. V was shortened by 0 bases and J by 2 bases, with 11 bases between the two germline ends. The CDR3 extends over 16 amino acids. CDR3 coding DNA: TGTGCCAGCAGTGAAGCGGGGCCGGGGGGCAATCAGCCCCAGCATTTT. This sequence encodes CASSEAGPGGNQPQHF.

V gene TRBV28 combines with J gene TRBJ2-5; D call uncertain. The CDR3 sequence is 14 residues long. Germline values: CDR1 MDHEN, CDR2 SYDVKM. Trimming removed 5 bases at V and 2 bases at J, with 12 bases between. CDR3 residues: CASSPPGTQETQYF. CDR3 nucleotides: TGTGCCAGCAGTCCCCCGGGTACACAAGAGACCCAGTACTTC.

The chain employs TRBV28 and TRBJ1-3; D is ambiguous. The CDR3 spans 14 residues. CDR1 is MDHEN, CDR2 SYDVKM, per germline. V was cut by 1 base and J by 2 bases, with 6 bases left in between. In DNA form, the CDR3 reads TGTGCCAGCAGTTTATTAGGGACTGGAAACACCATATATTTT. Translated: CASSLLGTGNTIYF.

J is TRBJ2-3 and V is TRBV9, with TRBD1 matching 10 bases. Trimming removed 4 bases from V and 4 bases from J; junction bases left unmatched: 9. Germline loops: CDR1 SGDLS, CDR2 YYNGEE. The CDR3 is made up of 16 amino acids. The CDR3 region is CASSPRGTGVADTQYF. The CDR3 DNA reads TGTGCCAGCAGCCCTAGGGGGACAGGGGTAGCAGATACGCAGTATTTT. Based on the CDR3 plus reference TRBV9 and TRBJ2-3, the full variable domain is DSGVTQTPKHLITATGQRVTLRCSPRSGDLSVYWYQQSLDQGLQFLIQYYNGEERAKGNILERFSAQQFPDLHSELNLSSLELGDSALYFCASSPRGTGVADTQYFGPGTRLTVL.

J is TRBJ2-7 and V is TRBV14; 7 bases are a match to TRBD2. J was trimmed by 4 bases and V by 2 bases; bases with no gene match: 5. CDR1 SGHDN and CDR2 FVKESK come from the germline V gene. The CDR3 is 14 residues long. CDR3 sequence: CASSQRTGGYEQYF. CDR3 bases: TGTGCCAGCAGCCAACGGACGGGGGGATACGAGCAGTACTTC.

In DNA, the CDR3 is TGTGCCAGCAGCTCGGGCTCCTACAATGAGCAGTTCTTC. Translating gives CASSSGSYNEQFF. V gene TRBV7-9 combines with J gene TRBJ2-1, with D unresolved. Germline V gives CDR1 SEHNR, CDR2 FQNEAQ (reference sequence). V lost 4 bases and J 0 bases, leaving 4 bases between the germline ends. The CDR3 has 13 residues.

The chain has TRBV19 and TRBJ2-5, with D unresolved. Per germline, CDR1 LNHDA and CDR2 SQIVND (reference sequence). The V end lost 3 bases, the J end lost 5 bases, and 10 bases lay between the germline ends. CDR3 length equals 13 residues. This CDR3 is CASSIIAWETQYF. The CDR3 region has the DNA TGTGCCAGTAGTATCATAGCTTGGGAGACCCAGTACTTC. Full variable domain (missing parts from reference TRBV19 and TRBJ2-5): DGGITQSPKYLFRKEGQNVTLSCEQNLNHDAMYWYRQDPGQGLRLIYYSQIVNDFQKGDIAEGYSVSREKKESFPLTVTSAQKNPTAFYLCASSIIAWETQYFGPGTRLLVL.

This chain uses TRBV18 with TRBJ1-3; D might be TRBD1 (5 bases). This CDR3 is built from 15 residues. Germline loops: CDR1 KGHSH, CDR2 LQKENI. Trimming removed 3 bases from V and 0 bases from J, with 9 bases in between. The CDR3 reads CASSPARDSGNTIYF. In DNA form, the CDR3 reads TGTGCCAGCTCACCGGCCAGGGACTCTGGAAACACCATATATTTT.